This T cell receptor (beta chain) was sequenced during a study of immune cell composition in non-small cell lung cancer. For the study at large: Histologic subtype was mainly adenocarcinoma or squamous cell carcinoma.

The assay was immunoSEQ multiplex PCR, and TCRdb's table has in-frame clones only and misses some. The sample consists of approximately 6,600 clones, around 77% of them appearing once. As for this clone: As yet, its antigen is unknown.

Trimming stripped 3 bases from V and 7 bases from J, with 13 bases between. Germline CDR1 is MDHEN and CDR2 is SYDVKM. CDR3 length: 14 amino acids. Findings of the study overall: Tumour-associated clones >0.5% occurred in approximately 31% of adenocarcinomas, approximately 79% of squamous. Smoking pack-years did not significantly correlate with tumour TCR-beta clonality.

Normal lung sampling was at least 3 cm from the tumour, as distant as possible. V and J are TRBV28 and TRBJ1-5, with a possible D match to TRBD1 (6 bases). The TCR was taken from a human donor with non-small cell lung cancer. Source material: non-adjacent lung tissue. CDR3 amino acids: CASSFSGTRQPQHF. For the CDR3, the DNA is TGTGCCAGCAGTTTCTCCGGGACACGGCAGCCCCAGCATTTT.